This T cell receptor (beta chain) was documented in a study of shared clonotypes between healthy human individuals. Overall study results and limits: Larger richness was generally estimated for naive than memory subsets.

The table came from immunoSEQ multiplex PCR; TCRdb's copy has only in-frame clones and leaves some out. The table records 1.4 million to 1.5 million clones, around 97% of them present only once. To note about this clone: Its antigen is unknown.

The germline gives CDR1 LNHDA, CDR2 SQIVND (reference sequence). The CDR3 length is 13 residues. V lost 7 bases and J 5 bases, leaving 11 bases between the germline ends. From CD4+ cells came CD45RA+ naive and CD45RA-negative memory subsets. This sequence was found in a man aged 30 to 45 in good health. The material sequenced was naive CD4+ T cells sorted from blood. Subset here: CD45RA+ positively selected. This chain connects TRBV19 to TRBJ2-2; no reliable D call. This CDR3 is CASKRQPTGELFF. Written as DNA, the CDR3 is TGTGCCAGTAAACGGCAGCCTACCGGGGAGCTGTTTTTT.